This T cell receptor beta chain was recorded in a study of blood T cell repertoires in COVID-19. The CDR3 spans 15 residues. Germline assignment: CDR1 LGHNA and CDR2 YSLEER. After removal of 1 base from V and 1 base from J, the junction contained 0 bases not matched to a gene. Per the authors' pipeline: Amplification from reference gene primers served as the basis for estimated nucleated cell counts. The method was immunoSEQ multiplex PCR; TCRdb's version includes in-frame clones alone and lacks a portion of them. For V, J and clone size, that table is used; D and trimming come from the DNA. The table lists approximately 230,000 clones, about 86% of them singletons. The age range of participants was about 18 to 95 years, with residence in under 25 US areas. Clinical histories supplied by participants themselves formed the basis of cohort assignment.

The chain has TRBV4-3 and TRBJ2-7; TRBD2 aligns across 11 bases. The sample taken for sequencing was PBMCs or T cells enriched from blood (not recorded which). The origin of this receptor is a woman aged 45-59 years with acute COVID-19. CDR3 coding DNA: TGCGCCAGCAGCCAAGGACTAGCGGGATCCTACGAGCAGTACTTC. This encodes CASSQGLAGSYEQYF.